The entry that follows covers one T cell receptor beta chain sequence. Its antigen is unknown. Recipients received nonmyeloablative bone marrow transplants from related graft donors, with transient mixed chimerism. This specimen belongs to a study of Tregs in tolerant kidney transplant recipients. Broader study findings: Donor-specific Treg expansion exceeded global Treg expansion in tolerant patients, suggesting antigen drive. Nucleotide sequences could not be compared across some patients' samples due to primer changes.

Libraries were prepared by immunoSEQ multiplex PCR; TCRdb keeps only in-frame clonotypes and omits some of them. The sample yields 84,000 or so clones, 80% to 95% seen once. The CDR3 runs to 15 residues. V was cut by 5 bases and J by 0 bases, with 11 bases left in between. The germline V gene encodes CDR1 SGHTA and CDR2 FQGNSA. This sample comprised CD4+ T cells from blood (PBMCs), obtained 12 months after the transplant. This rearrangement joins TRBV7-2 to TRBJ1-3, with a possible D match to TRBD1 (6 bases). This sequence originates from a human patient who received a combined kidney and bone marrow transplant. Some T cells may have come from the graft donor. The CDR3 protein is CASSPTGHSGNTIYF. DNA of the CDR3: TGTGCCAGCAGCCCCACAGGGCACTCTGGAAACACCATATATTTT.